This T cell receptor beta chain was profiled in a study of T cell changes during pregnancy in multiple sclerosis. This CDR3 is 16 amino acids long. V shed 4 bases and J 2 bases; nucleotides not matched to a gene: 9. Germline V lookup: CDR1 SGHNT, CDR2 YYREEE (reference sequence). Measured with immunoSEQ multiplex PCR; TCRdb has only the in-frame clones, and not every one. The sample holds approximately 60,000 clones, less than 95% seen once. This clone was found a few times. This specimen consisted of peripheral blood, obtained in the third trimester of pregnancy. The source of this sequence is a female donor in good health, enrolled as a control in a pregnancy study. The genes are TRBV5-4 and TRBJ2-1; TRBD2 matches at 7 bases. CDR3 sequence: CASSPPGLETYNEQFF. CDR3 coding DNA: TGTGCCAGCAGCCCGCCTGGACTAGAGACCTACAATGAGCAGTTCTTC. The variable domain in full, completed from reference TRBV5-4 and TRBJ2-1, reads ETGVTQSPTHLIKTRGQQVTLRCSSQSGHNTVSWYQQALGQGPQFIFQYYREEENGRGNFPPRFSGLQFPNYSSELNVNALELDDSALYLCASSPPGLETYNEQFFGPGTRLTVL.